Below, 12 T cell receptor beta chains from the same sample are listed, as sequenced in a study of cytomegalovirus exposure and HLA in healthy donors. A multiplex PCR was run with 60 Vbeta primers and 13 Jbeta primers. The repertoire was sequenced with immunoSEQ multiplex PCR; TCRdb's copy has only in-frame clones and lacks some. The sample includes approximately 200,000 clones, around three quarters of them seen just once. The specimen sequenced was PBMCs. Source of these receptors: a man in his forties or fifties in good health and CMV-seronegative.

The V gene is TRBV27, the J gene TRBJ2-7; D perhaps matches TRBD1 (5 bases). The CDR3 is 13 residues long. Germline CDR1 and CDR2: MNHEY and SMNVEV (reference sequence). Trimming stripped 3 bases from V and 2 bases from J, with 8 bases between. CDR3 sequence (DNA): TGTGCCAGCAGTTTGACAGCAACCTACGAGCAGTACTTC. Amino acid sequence: CASSLTATYEQYF.

The chain joins TRBV5-6 to TRBJ2-6; 7 bases agree with TRBD1. The CDR3 runs 16 residues. The germline V gene has CDR1 SGHDT and CDR2 YYEEEE. V lost 4 bases to trimming and J lost 3 bases; unmatched junction nucleotides: 7. CDR3 amino acids: CASSIQGIDGANVLTF. CDR3 sequence (DNA): TGTGCCAGCAGCATACAGGGGATAGATGGGGCCAACGTCCTGACTTTC.

This clone was picked up a small number of times. The V gene is TRBV4-1, the J gene TRBJ2-1; 7 bases match TRBD2. Germline CDR1 MGHRA, CDR2 YSYEKL. With V trimmed by 0 bases and J by 4 bases, 9 bases remained unmatched. The CDR3 is 17 amino acids. The CDR3 nucleotides read TGCGCCAGCAGCCAAGATTTGACTAGCATGGCTTACAATGAGCAGTTCTTC. Its protein product is CASSQDLTSMAYNEQFF.

This chain joins TRBV5-6 and TRBJ1-5, with D possibly TRBD1 on 5 matching bases. CDR3 length: 14 residues. V was clipped by 3 bases and J by 6 bases, with 13 bases between them. Per germline, CDR1 SGHDT and CDR2 YYEEEE. For the CDR3, the DNA is TGTGCCAGCAGCTGGGGCAGGGCAGGTCAGCCCCAGCATTTT. As protein: CASSWGRAGQPQHF.

V usage is TRBV10-3 and J usage is TRBJ2-1; 7 nucleotides agree with TRBD2. This CDR3 has 14 residues. Germline CDR1 reads ENHRY; CDR2 reads SYGVKD. Trimming cost V 6 bases and J 4 bases; bases outside gene matches: 6. CDR3 in DNA: TGTGCCATCAGGGCTAGCGGAAATTACAATGAGCAGTTCTTC. Translating gives CAIRASGNYNEQFF.

This sequence joins TRBV7-3 and TRBJ1-2; D ambiguous. Germline CDR1 and CDR2: SGHTA and FQGTGA. V gave up 5 bases and J gave up 8 bases, with 15 bases separating them. The CDR3 runs 13 residues. For the CDR3, the DNA is TGTGCCAGCAGCCAACGGGGAGGAGCCGGCTACACCTTC. Protein sequence: CASSQRGGAGYTF.

This clone was counted once. The chain is built from TRBV9 and TRBJ1-1; no clear D. Trimming removed 4 bases at V and 3 bases at J, with 16 bases between. In germline, CDR1 is SGDLS, CDR2 YYNGEE. The CDR3 is made up of 15 amino acids. In nucleotides, the CDR3 is TGTGCCAGCAGCCCAGGACTGGGTTGGGACACTGAAGCTTTCTTT. It yields the protein CASSPGLGWDTEAFF.

The chain has TRBV5-1 and TRBJ1-2, with D maybe TRBD1 (6 bases). Germline V gene data show CDR1 as SGHRS and CDR2 as YFSETQ. The CDR3 covers 15 residues. V lost 3 bases, J lost 5 bases, and 17 bases lay in between. The CDR3 DNA reads as TGCGCCAGCAGCTCAACCCCGGGACAAGATTATGGCTACACCTTC. Its translation: CASSSTPGQDYGYTF.

V and J are TRBV27 and TRBJ2-7; 10 nucleotides align to TRBD2. CDR3 length: 15 amino acids. Germline loops: CDR1 MNHEY, CDR2 SMNVEV (reference sequence). V gave up 0 bases and J gave up 4 bases; unmatched junction bases: 3. The CDR3 here is CASSLSLAGMYEQYF. CDR3 sequence (DNA): TGTGCCAGCAGTTTATCACTAGCGGGAATGTACGAGCAGTACTTC.

In this sample, this clone turned up once. The V call is TRBV19, the J call TRBJ2-5, with 8 bases identical to TRBD2. Trimming removed 6 bases from V and 2 bases from J; junction bases left unmatched: 8. The CDR3 is 15 residues long. Germline V gene data show CDR1 as LNHDA and CDR2 as SQIVND (reference sequence). The CDR3 region has the DNA TGTGCCAGTAGCACTGGGGTAGCGGGGCAAGAGACCCAGTACTTC. This encodes CASSTGVAGQETQYF.

This clone has a single count. The chain recombines TRBV7-9 with TRBJ1-1, with a possible D match to TRBD1 (6 bases). Germline CDR1 reads SEHNR; CDR2 reads FQNEAQ (reference sequence). The CDR3 runs to 14 residues. V shed 5 bases and J shed 5 bases, with 15 bases lying between them. DNA of the CDR3: TGTGCCAGCAGCCACAGGGCCCCCTTGACTGAAGCTTTCTTT. It codes for CASSHRAPLTEAFF.

The genes are TRBV2 and TRBJ1-4, with a tentative D call TRBD1 (6 bases). The CDR3 consists of 10 residues. The germline gives CDR1 SNHLY, CDR2 FYNNEI. The germline V and J ends were trimmed by 10 bases and 12 bases, with 12 bases remaining between them. The CDR3 region is CATQGIELFF. CDR3 sequence (DNA): TGTGCCACACAGGGAATTGAACTGTTTTTT.